These T cell receptor beta chains were read from a single sample in a study of blood T cell repertoires in COVID-19. Clones were sequenced by immunoSEQ multiplex PCR, and TCRdb holds only the in-frame ones, with some missing. The table lists approximately 250,000 clones, more than 85% of them singletons. Material for sequencing was peripheral blood. These receptors all stem from a man younger than 35 with active or convalescent COVID-19. The CDR3 runs from the conserved cysteine through the conserved F or W. D genes are given only for firm matches. For some rows the clone size is stated as once, few or many, or as a class when expanded; others skip it.

v_gene	j_gene	d_gene	abundance	CDR3aa	CDR3nt
TRBV28	TRBJ2-5	NA	NA	CASSIISDQETQYF	TGTGCCAGCAGTATAATCAGCGACCAAGAGACCCAGTACTTC
TRBV6-5	TRBJ1-2	NA	NA	CASTNQASRGYTF	TGTGCCAGCACCAACCAGGCGTCCCGGGGCTACACCTTC
TRBV2	TRBJ2-2	TRBD2	NA	CASNPPAGGRTGELFF	TGTGCCAGCAACCCCCCAGCGGGAGGTCGGACCGGGGAGCTGTTTTTT
TRBV29-1	TRBJ2-7	NA	NA	CSVGRGGRNEQYF	TGCAGCGTTGGCCGTGGAGGGCGGAACGAGCAGTACTTC
TRBV7-3	TRBJ2-1	TRBD1	NA	CASSSGQGDANEQFF	TGTGCCAGCAGCTCGGGACAGGGGGACGCCAATGAGCAGTTCTTC
TRBV30	TRBJ1-5	NA	NA	CAWSAQEGQPQHF	TGTGCCTGGAGTGCCCAAGAGGGTCAGCCCCAGCATTTT
TRBV5-6	TRBJ2-1	TRBD2	NA	CASSPLAGVPYNEQFF	TGTGCCAGCAGCCCATTAGCGGGAGTGCCCTACAATGAGCAGTTCTTC
TRBV6-5	TRBJ1-6	NA	NA	CASTIGLDNSPLHF	TGTGCCAGCACTATAGGACTGGATAATTCACCCCTCCACTTT
TRBV6-5	TRBJ1-4	NA	NA	CASSYNDRLGEKLFF	TGTGCCAGCAGTTACAACGACAGGCTCGGGGAAAAACTGTTTTTT
TRBV11-1	TRBJ1-2	TRBD1	NA	CASSSWAGGGYTF	TGTGCCAGCAGCTCCTGGGCAGGGGGCGGCTACACCTTC
TRBV19	TRBJ2-2	TRBD1	NA	CASTGTANTGELFF	TGTGCCAGTACCGGGACAGCGAACACCGGGGAGCTGTTTTTT
TRBV6-5	TRBJ2-7	TRBD2	NA	CASSYDGGGAGEQYF	TGTGCCAGCAGTTACGACGGCGGGGGGGCTGGGGAGCAGTACTTC
TRBV29-1	TRBJ1-1	NA	NA	CSVERVRGTEAFF	TGCAGCGTTGAACGCGTCCGAGGCACTGAAGCTTTCTTT
TRBV27	TRBJ1-5	NA	NA	CASRQGPHQPQHF	TGTGCCAGCAGGCAGGGTCCTCATCAGCCCCAGCATTTT
TRBV6-5	TRBJ1-1	NA	NA	CASSYRQVNTEAFF	TGTGCCAGCAGTTACAGACAGGTGAACACTGAAGCTTTCTTT
TRBV27	TRBJ2-5	TRBD2	NA	CASSFSASGRVETQYF	TGTGCCAGCAGTTTTTCCGCTAGCGGGAGGGTAGAGACCCAGTACTTC
TRBV27	TRBJ2-2	NA	NA	CASSLSGRRELFF	TGTGCCAGCAGTTTATCAGGGAGGCGGGAGCTGTTTTTT
TRBV27	TRBJ1-2	TRBD1	once	CASSSRGTGGSGYTF	TGTGCCAGCAGTTCAAGAGGGACAGGGGGCTCTGGCTACACCTTC
TRBV28	TRBJ2-7	NA	NA	CASSEQGVGLEEQYF	TGTGCCAGCAGTGAACAGGGAGTCGGCTTAGAGGAGCAGTACTTC
TRBV4-1	TRBJ2-5	TRBD2	NA	CASSHPQAGAPQETQYF	TGCGCCAGCAGCCACCCACAAGCGGGGGCACCCCAAGAGACCCAGTACTTC
TRBV7-9	TRBJ2-3	TRBD2	NA	CASRGLAPDTQYF	TGTGCCAGCAGAGGACTAGCGCCAGATACGCAGTATTTT
TRBV29-1	TRBJ2-5	TRBD2	NA	CVTSQTQETQYF	TGCGTGACTAGCCAGACTCAAGAGACCCAGTACTTC
TRBV2	TRBJ1-5	NA	NA	CASSVQVLQPQHF	TGTGCCAGCAGCGTACAGGTATTGCAGCCCCAGCATTTT
TRBV9	TRBJ2-1	NA	NA	CASSVVADYSYNEQFF	TGTGCCAGCAGCGTAGTCGCGGACTACTCCTACAATGAGCAGTTCTTC
TRBV3-1/TRBV3-2	TRBJ2-1	TRBD2	once	CASSPRTSGHEQFF	TGTGCCAGCAGCCCTAGGACTAGCGGGCATGAGCAGTTCTTC
TRBV11-2	TRBJ2-2	TRBD2	NA	CASSPKVAGGPRELFF	TGTGCCAGCAGCCCAAAAGTAGCGGGAGGGCCCCGGGAGCTGTTTTTT
TRBV10-3	TRBJ1-1	NA	NA	CAIAPGGAGNTEAFF	TGTGCCATCGCACCTGGGGGGGCTGGGAACACTGAAGCTTTCTTT
TRBV5-1	TRBJ1-5	TRBD1	few	CASSAPGQGDYSNQPQHF	TGCGCCAGCAGCGCCCCGGGACAGGGAGATTATAGCAATCAGCCCCAGCATTTT
TRBV10-3	TRBJ2-7	TRBD1	once	CAIDAGTGGREQYF	TGTGCCATCGATGCGGGGACAGGGGGCCGCGAGCAGTACTTC
TRBV19	TRBJ1-3	NA	NA	CASQNGLGGNTIYF	TGTGCCAGCCAAAATGGACTGGGCGGAAACACCATATATTTT
TRBV6-1	TRBJ1-2	NA	NA	CASSEFSGWGYTF	TGTGCCAGCAGTGAATTTTCGGGTTGGGGCTACACCTTC
TRBV28	TRBJ2-1	TRBD2	NA	CASSPGTSGGTYNEQFF	TGTGCCAGCAGTCCAGGGACTAGCGGGGGAACCTACAATGAGCAGTTCTTC
TRBV5-6	TRBJ1-5	NA	NA	CASSLQGRGQPQHF	TGTGCCAGCAGCCTACAGGGTAGAGGTCAGCCCCAGCATTTT
TRBV7-8	TRBJ2-2	NA	NA	CASSFRGTTGELFF	TGTGCCAGCAGCTTCCGCGGGACCACCGGGGAGCTGTTTTTT
TRBV27	TRBJ1-4	TRBD1	NA	CASSLSTGTNEKLFF	TGTGCCAGCAGTTTATCGACAGGGACAAATGAAAAACTGTTTTTT
TRBV28	TRBJ2-7	NA	NA	CASKVVEAYEQYF	TGTGCCAGCAAAGTAGTGGAGGCGTACGAGCAGTACTTC
TRBV11-2	TRBJ2-3	TRBD2	NA	CASSSYRREGGTQYF	TGTGCCAGCAGCTCGTATCGGCGGGAGGGTGGTACGCAGTATTTT
TRBV7-8	TRBJ2-7	NA	NA	CASSLARTYEQYF	TGTGCCAGCAGCTTAGCCAGGACCTACGAGCAGTACTTC
TRBV6-5	TRBJ2-4	TRBD2	NA	CASSSGTSGFKNIQYF	TGTGCCAGCAGTTCGGGGACTAGCGGCTTCAAAAACATTCAGTACTTC
TRBV6-5	TRBJ2-3	TRBD1	NA	CATLRDRGADTQYF	TGTGCCACCCTCCGGGACAGGGGTGCAGATACGCAGTATTTT
TRBV12-3/TRBV12-4	TRBJ1-3	NA	NA	CASTSGGGNTIYF	TGTGCCAGCACCTCCGGGGGGGGAAACACCATATATTTT
TRBV19	TRBJ1-6	NA	once	CASSRGTRSPLHF	TGTGCCAGTAGTAGGGGGACACGATCACCCCTCCACTTT
TRBV2	TRBJ1-6	TRBD1	few	CASKTTGTGNLALHF	TGTGCCAGCAAAACTACCGGGACAGGGAACTTAGCCCTCCACTTT